A selection of T cell receptor beta chains follows, all from one sample in a study of T cells in Graves' hyperthyroidism and ophthalmopathy. In TCRdb, the multiplex PCR reads were re-called with MiXCR into one record per CDR3 protein. The sample records 700,000 or so distinct CDR3 sequences, roughly 17% being singletons. What was sequenced was blood. The origin of the receptors is a young man with Graves' hyperthyroidism. The CDR3 runs from the conserved cysteine through the conserved F or W. The D gene is left open where the match is weak. Clone size is given for some rows only: seen once, a few or many times, or a class if the clone is expanded.

v_gene	j_gene	abundance	d_gene	CDR3nt	CDR3aa
TRBV9	TRBJ2-3	few	NA	TGTGCCAGCAGCCCGGACCCCTCACGAGATACGCAGTATTTT	CASSPDPSRDTQYF
TRBV4-1	TRBJ2-7	NA	NA	TGCGCCAGCAGCCAGTCAACGGATTCCTACGAGCAGTACTTC	CASSQSTDSYEQYF
TRBV24-1	TRBJ2-1	many	TRBD2	TGTGCCACCAGTGATCTCAGCGGGAGGGGCTCCTACAATGAGCAGTTCTTC	CATSDLSGRGSYNEQFF
TRBV12-5	TRBJ2-1	many	NA	TGTGCTAGTGGTTTAGGGGCGGAATACAATGAGCAGTTCTTC	CASGLGAEYNEQFF
TRBV19	TRBJ1-5	NA	TRBD1	TGTGCCAGTAGTCCGGGACAGGAGGATCAGCCCCAGCATTTT	CASSPGQEDQPQHF
TRBV28	TRBJ2-3	many	NA	TGTGCCAGCAGTTTACAACAGATAGCAGATACGCAGTATTTT	CASSLQQIADTQYF
TRBV12-3/TRBV12-4	TRBJ2-4	many	NA	TGTGCCAGCAGTTTAATGGAGGGGAAAGGGGCCAAAAACATTCAGTACTTC	CASSLMEGKGAKNIQYF
TRBV19	TRBJ1-5	NA	NA	TGTGCCAGTAGTATTCGGGGGCAGGGATACAATCAGCCCCAGCATTTT	CASSIRGQGYNQPQHF
TRBV28	TRBJ2-3	many	TRBD1	TGTGCCAGCATTCCCGGGACAGGGAGGGATACGCAGTATTTT	CASIPGTGRDTQYF
TRBV28	TRBJ1-4	NA	NA	TGTGCCAGCAGTTTATGGGGGGGCGTTAGGATATTGGCTAATGAAAAACTGTTTTTT	CASSLWGGVRILANEKLFF
TRBV14	TRBJ2-1	NA	NA	TGTGCCAGCAGCCAAGATCTTTTGGCGGGCAATGAGCAGTTCTTC	CASSQDLLAGNEQFF
TRBV2	TRBJ2-1	NA	NA	TGTGCCAGCGGTGAAGTAGTGGCGGGTGAGCAGTTCTTC	CASGEVVAGEQFF
TRBV7-6	TRBJ2-7	NA	NA	TGTGCCAGCAGCTTACCGGCAGGAGGCTCAGGTTACGAGCAGTACTTC	CASSLPAGGSGYEQYF
TRBV15	TRBJ2-1	many	NA	TGTGCCACCAGCAGGGATGTCGCTAGCAATGAGCAGTTCTTC	CATSRDVASNEQFF
TRBV12-3/TRBV12-4	TRBJ1-4	many	TRBD1	TGTGCCAGCAGTTTATCAGGGGGTATTGAAAAACTGTTTTTT	CASSLSGGIEKLFF
TRBV7-2	TRBJ1-2	NA	NA	TGTGCCAGCCTCCCGTCAGGGTGGAATGGCTACACCTTC	CASLPSGWNGYTF
TRBV2	TRBJ1-5	many	NA	TGTGCCAGCAGTGAGCAACAATCCCCCAATCAGCCCCAGCATTTT	CASSEQQSPNQPQHF
TRBV12-3/TRBV12-4	TRBJ2-1	many	TRBD2	TGTGCCAGCAGGAGACCGCCGGGACTAGTAGACAATGAGCAGTTCTTC	CASRRPPGLVDNEQFF
TRBV7-9	TRBJ2-2	few	NA	TGTGCCACCGTAAACCGGGAGCTGTTTTTT	CATVNRELFF
TRBV29-1	TRBJ2-3	many	TRBD2	TGCAGCGCCGTGGCGGGAGGGGATACGCAGTATTTT	CSAVAGGDTQYF
TRBV28	TRBJ2-1	few	TRBD2	TGTGGTTCGGGGGGGGAGGGCTCCTACAATGAGCAGTTCTTC	CGSGGEGSYNEQFF
TRBV12-3/TRBV12-4	TRBJ1-2	many	NA	TGTGCCAGCAGTTCTAGCCCCGGGGGCTATGGCTACACCTTC	CASSSSPGGYGYTF
TRBV28	TRBJ2-6	few	TRBD1	TGTGCCAGCAGTTTATTTCCTGACAGGGGGGCCCCCGGGGCCAACGTCCTGACTTTC	CASSLFPDRGAPGANVLTF
TRBV28	TRBJ2-1	many	NA	TGTGCCAGCCACCCCCCAGGGTCAAAGTACAATGAGCAGTTCTTC	CASHPPGSKYNEQFF
TRBV18	TRBJ1-2	many	TRBD1	TGTGCCAGCTCTGTTGAGGACAGGGTCTATGGCTACACCTTC	CASSVEDRVYGYTF
TRBV7-3	TRBJ2-1	few	NA	TGTGCCAGCAGCTCTACCCATGCGGGCAATGAGCAGTTCTTC	CASSSTHAGNEQFF
TRBV7-2	TRBJ1-2	few	NA	TGTGCCAGCAGACAAAGTCCCAGGTTGTATGGCTACACCTTC	CASRQSPRLYGYTF
TRBV3-1	TRBJ2-5	many	TRBD2	TGTGCCAGCAGCCAAGATGCGGCACTAGCGGGACAAGAGACCCAGTACTTC	CASSQDAALAGQETQYF
TRBV6-1	TRBJ1-6	many	TRBD1	TGTGCCAGCAGGCAGGGGGCCCACCGACCCCTCCACTTT	CASRQGAHRPLHF
TRBV5-1	TRBJ1-6	many	NA	TGCGCCAGCAGCTTGGCCTCAGGGAGATATTCACCCCTCCACTTT	CASSLASGRYSPLHF
TRBV20-1	TRBJ2-7	NA	TRBD2	TGCAGTGCTAGAGTAACGTCGTTGACTAGCGGGCGCGGCTACGAGCAGTACTTC	CSARVTSLTSGRGYEQYF
TRBV20-1	TRBJ2-1	few	NA	TGCAGTGCTAGATCCCCCCTTGCTGGCAATGAGCAGTTCTTC	CSARSPLAGNEQFF
TRBV7-9	TRBJ2-1	few	NA	TGTGCCAGCAGCTTAATCGGGAGCTCCTACAATGAGCAGTTCTTC	CASSLIGSSYNEQFF
TRBV28	TRBJ1-5	NA	NA	TGTGCCAGCAGTCGGCTAGGACAGAGCAATCAGCCCCAGCATTTT	CASSRLGQSNQPQHF
TRBV28	TRBJ2-5	few	TRBD1	TGTGCCGGTCTGGGACAGGGGGAGGAGACCCAGTACTTC	CAGLGQGEETQYF
TRBV28	TRBJ2-3	many	NA	TGTGCCAGCAGCAAGGGTATGGCAGATACGCAGTATTTT	CASSKGMADTQYF
TRBV9	TRBJ2-3	NA	NA	TGTGCCAGCAGCGGAGTCCTTGCAGATACGCAGTATTTT	CASSGVLADTQYF
TRBV3-1	TRBJ1-2	NA	NA	TGTGCCAGCAGCCAGAACTGGGATACTAACTATGGCTACACCTTC	CASSQNWDTNYGYTF
TRBV29-1	TRBJ2-3	NA	NA	TGCAGCGTTGAATTGAGCACAGATACGCAGTATTTT	CSVELSTDTQYF
TRBV20-1	TRBJ1-4	few	TRBD1	TGCAGTGCTAGATCCCCGGGACAGGGTAATGAAAAACTGTTTTTT	CSARSPGQGNEKLFF
TRBV6-2/TRBV6-3	TRBJ2-7	few	NA	TGTGCCAGCAGTTACTCGTCCGGAGTTTATTACGAGCAGTACTTC	CASSYSSGVYYEQYF
TRBV12-3/TRBV12-4	TRBJ1-6	many	TRBD1	TGTGCCAGCAGTCGACAGGGAGGGTATTCACCCCTCCACTTT	CASSRQGGYSPLHF
TRBV28	TRBJ2-1	many	TRBD2	TGTGCCAGCAGACTAGCGGGGGACGGTGAGCAGTTCTTC	CASRLAGDGEQFF
TRBV11-2	TRBJ2-5	many	NA	TGTGCCAGCAGCTCGGGACGGGGAGAGACCCAGTACTTC	CASSSGRGETQYF
TRBV19	TRBJ2-3	NA	NA	TGTGCCAGTAGTATTCGGGGGAGTGACACAGATACGCAGTATTTT	CASSIRGSDTDTQYF
TRBV3-1	TRBJ2-7	many	NA	TGTGCCAGCAGCCAAGATCTAGTCCCGCGGGAGCAGTACTTC	CASSQDLVPREQYF
TRBV28	TRBJ2-7	many	TRBD1	TGTGCCAGCAGTTTGACAGGGGGCGAGCAGTACTTC	CASSLTGGEQYF